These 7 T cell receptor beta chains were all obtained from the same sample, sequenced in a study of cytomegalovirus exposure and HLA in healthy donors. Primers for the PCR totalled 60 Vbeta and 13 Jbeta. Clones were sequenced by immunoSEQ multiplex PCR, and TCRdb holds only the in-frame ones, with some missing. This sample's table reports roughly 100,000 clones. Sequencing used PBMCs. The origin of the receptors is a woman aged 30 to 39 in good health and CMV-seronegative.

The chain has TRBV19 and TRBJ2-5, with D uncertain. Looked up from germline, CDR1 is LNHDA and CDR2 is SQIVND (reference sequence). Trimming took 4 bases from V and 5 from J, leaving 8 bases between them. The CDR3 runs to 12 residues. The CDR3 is CASSTEYETQYF. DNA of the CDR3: TGTGCCAGTAGTACCGAGTACGAGACCCAGTACTTC.

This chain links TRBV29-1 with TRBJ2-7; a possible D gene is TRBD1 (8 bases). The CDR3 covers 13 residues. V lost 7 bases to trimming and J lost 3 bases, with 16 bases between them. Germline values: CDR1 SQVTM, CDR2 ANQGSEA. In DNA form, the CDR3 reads TGCAGCGGCATGACAGGGGAGGGCTACGAGCAGTACTTC. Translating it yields CSGMTGEGYEQYF.

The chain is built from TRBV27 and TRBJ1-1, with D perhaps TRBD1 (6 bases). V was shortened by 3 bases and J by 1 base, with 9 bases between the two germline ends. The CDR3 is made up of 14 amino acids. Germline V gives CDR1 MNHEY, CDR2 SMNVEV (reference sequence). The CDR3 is CASSFNRANTEAFF. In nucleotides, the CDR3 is TGTGCCAGCAGTTTTAACAGGGCGAACACTGAAGCTTTCTTT.

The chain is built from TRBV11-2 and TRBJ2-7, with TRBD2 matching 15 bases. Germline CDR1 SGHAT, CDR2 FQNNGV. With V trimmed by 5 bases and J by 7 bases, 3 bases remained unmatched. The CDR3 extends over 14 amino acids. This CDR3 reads CASSGLAGGREQYF. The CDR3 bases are TGTGCCAGCAGCGGACTAGCGGGAGGGCGGGAGCAGTACTTC.

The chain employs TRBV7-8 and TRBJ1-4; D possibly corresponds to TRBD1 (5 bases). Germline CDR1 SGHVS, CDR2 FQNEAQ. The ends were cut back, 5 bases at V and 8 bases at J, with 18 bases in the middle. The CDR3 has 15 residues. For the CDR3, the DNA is TGTGCCAGCAGCAAAAGCGGGGCTACCGACGAAAAACTGTTTTTT. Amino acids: CASSKSGATDEKLFF.

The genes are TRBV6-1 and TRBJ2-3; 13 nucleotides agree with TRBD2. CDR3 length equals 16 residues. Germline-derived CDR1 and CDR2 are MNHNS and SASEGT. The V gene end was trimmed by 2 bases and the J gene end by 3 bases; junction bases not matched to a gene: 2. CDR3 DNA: TGTGCCAGCAGTGAAACTAGCGGGGGGGCAACAGATACGCAGTATTTT. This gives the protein CASSETSGGATDTQYF.

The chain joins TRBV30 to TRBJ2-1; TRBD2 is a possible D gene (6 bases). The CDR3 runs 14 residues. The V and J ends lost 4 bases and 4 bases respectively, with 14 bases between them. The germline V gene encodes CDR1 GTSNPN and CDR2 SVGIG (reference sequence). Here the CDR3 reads CAWTPGLAYNEQFF. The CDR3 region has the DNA TGTGCCTGGACCCCGGGACTGGCTTACAATGAGCAGTTCTTC.